The 12 T cell receptor beta chains given below trace back to one sample, sequenced in a study of early T cells in non-severe SARS-CoV-2 infection. TCRdb redid the calling of the 5' RACE reads with MiXCR, one entry per CDR3 protein. The table includes approximately 35,000 distinct CDR3 sequences, 5.5% to 7% detected once. Sequences were obtained from whole blood. These receptors were collected from an adult who was a healthcare worker with PCR-confirmed SARS-CoV-2 infection or an uninfected control (not recorded which).

By sample fraction, this clonotype is medium-sized. The V and J genes are TRBV30 and TRBJ2-4, with 7 bases that match TRBD2. V trimming: 1 base; J trimming: 8 bases; junction bases outside the gene matches: 5. This CDR3 has 13 amino acids. Germline loops: CDR1 GTSNPN, CDR2 SVGIG (reference sequence). The CDR3 DNA follows: TGTGCCTGGAGTGGGACTAGGATGGACATTCAGTACTTC. Its protein is CAWSGTRMDIQYF.

Only a few counts were recorded for this clonotype. This chain joins TRBV28 and TRBJ2-7; 9 nucleotides align to TRBD1. The V segment lost 2 bases and the J segment 4 bases; nucleotides outside the gene matches: 3. This CDR3 has 14 amino acids. Germline V gene lookup returns CDR1 MDHEN and CDR2 SYDVKM. The CDR3 here is CASSLRDRAYEQYF. In nucleotides, the CDR3 is TGTGCCAGCAGTTTAAGGGACAGGGCGTACGAGCAGTACTTC.

By proportion, this clonotype is medium-sized. The V gene is TRBV28, the J gene TRBJ2-7; 7 bases line up with TRBD1. In germline, CDR1 is MDHEN, CDR2 SYDVKM. The V segment lost 6 bases and the J segment 3 bases; nucleotides outside the gene matches: 8. This CDR3 contains 14 residues. The CDR3 loop is CASRETGDSYEQYF. The DNA for the CDR3 is TGTGCCAGCAGAGAAACAGGGGACAGCTACGAGCAGTACTTC.

This chain joins TRBV27 and TRBJ2-7; 8 nucleotides align to TRBD1. J lost 3 bases, V lost 4 bases, and 2 bases had no gene match. Germline V gene data show CDR1 as MNHEY and CDR2 as SMNVEV (reference sequence). The CDR3 runs 13 residues. CDR3 nucleotide sequence: TGTGCCAGCAGTTACGGACAGGGCTACGAGCAGTACTTC. Its protein is CASSYGQGYEQYF.

The gene calls are TRBV29-1 and TRBJ2-6; D is ambiguous. The CDR3 is made up of 12 amino acids. Trimming removed 6 bases at V and 4 bases at J, with 7 bases between. Germline lookup yields CDR1 SQVTM and CDR2 ANQGSEA. The CDR3 coding sequence is TGCAGCGTCCGGACGGGGGCCAACGTCCTGACTTTC. Translation: CSVRTGANVLTF.

As to this clonotype: The missing conserved phenylalanine or tryptophan at the end of this CDR3 makes a read error likely. The chain uses TRBV7-9 and TRBJ2-1; D possibly corresponds to TRBD2 (6 bases). This CDR3 is 14 amino acids long. Germline V gene data show CDR1 as SEHNR and CDR2 as FQNEAQ (reference sequence). Trimming stripped 0 bases from V and 13 bases from J, with 16 bases between. The CDR3 bases are TGTGCCAGCAGCTTAGCAAATAGCGGAGCGGTACAGTTCTCC. Protein product: CASSLANSGAVQFS.

This clonotype appeared many times. This sequence joins TRBV29-1 and TRBJ2-4; TRBD2 might be the D (5 bases). The CDR3 extends over 14 amino acids. V shed 6 bases and J shed 0 bases, with 12 bases lying between them. Germline V gene lookup returns CDR1 SQVTM and CDR2 ANQGSEA. The CDR3 reads CSVAGTLAKNIQYF. In DNA, the CDR3 is TGCAGCGTGGCGGGCACCCTAGCCAAAAACATTCAGTACTTC.

This clonotype was found a few times. The chain couples TRBV5-1 to TRBJ1-1; TRBD1 matches at 8 bases. CDR3 length equals 13 residues. Trimming at V came to 3 bases and at J to 4 bases, leaving 2 bases not matched to a gene. Germline CDR1 and CDR2: SGHRS and YFSETQ. Here the CDR3 DNA reads TGCGCCAGCAGCTCGGACAGGGCCACTGAAGCTTTCTTT. Its translation: CASSSDRATEAFF.

This clonotype was recorded many times. The rearrangement links TRBV9 to TRBJ2-7, with D possibly being TRBD2 (5 bases). Germline lookup yields CDR1 SGDLS and CDR2 YYNGEE. Trimming took 0 bases from V and 6 from J, leaving 13 bases between them. CDR3 length: 14 residues. CDR3 bases: TGTGCCAGCAGCGTAGAAGGAAAAAGCGGCGAGCAGTACTTC. It is translated as CASSVEGKSGEQYF.

This clonotype came up many times. V and J are TRBV28 and TRBJ2-3; D is undetermined. This CDR3 contains 15 residues. Trimming left V 4 bases short and J 1 base short, with 12 bases between. Germline CDR1 reads MDHEN; CDR2 reads SYDVKM. Here the CDR3 reads CASSSPFVGTDTQYF. DNA of the CDR3: TGTGCCAGCAGTTCTCCGTTCGTCGGCACAGATACGCAGTATTTT. The variable domain in full, completed from reference TRBV28 and TRBJ2-3, reads DVKVTQSSRYLVKRTGEKVFLECVQDMDHENMFWYRQDPGLGLRLIYFSYDVKMKEKGDIPEGYSVSREKKERFSLILESASTNQTSMYLCASSSPFVGTDTQYFGPGTRLTVL.

Many counts were recorded for this clonotype. V and J are TRBV21-1 and TRBJ1-5. TRBV21-1 is flagged as a pseudogene. The CDR3 runs to 11 residues. The CDR3 loop is CASSMNQPQHF. The CDR3, as DNA: TGTGCCAGCAGTATGAATCAGCCCCAGCATTTT.

The V and J genes are TRBV5-1 and TRBJ2-3; D possibly uses TRBD1 or TRBD2 (5 bases each). The CDR3 extends over 16 amino acids. In germline, CDR1 is SGHRS, CDR2 YFSETQ. Trimming shortened V by 0 bases and J by 4 bases, and 15 bases separated the two germline ends. The CDR3 DNA is TGCGCCAGCAGCTTGGCCGTCGGGATGGGGGCAGATACGCAGTATTTT. It is translated as CASSLAVGMGADTQYF.